Only a few counts were recorded for the clone carrying this T cell receptor (beta chain). Its antigen is currently unknown. The record originates from a study of identical twins. Study-level results: The models systematically underestimated how much out-of-frame TCR alpha was shared in monozygotic twins.

TCRdb independently ran MiXCR on the 5' RACE reads; one entry per CDR3 protein. This sample has 640,000 or so distinct CDR3 sequences, with 5.5% to 6.5% found just once. The donor group consisted entirely of healthy Caucasians. Germline-derived CDR1 and CDR2 are SGHRS and YFSETQ. This CDR3 contains 15 residues. V lost 6 bases to trimming and J lost 2 bases; unmatched junction nucleotides: 8. The sequencing sample was made of naive T cells sorted from blood. The J gene is TRBJ2-3, the V gene TRBV5-1, with 8 bases that match TRBD2. The TCR comes from a man aged 18 to 30 in good health. The CDR3 spells CASNQAGDFTDTQYF. The CDR3 DNA reads as TGCGCCAGCAACCAAGCGGGGGATTTCACAGATACGCAGTATTTT.